The clone carrying this T cell receptor (beta chain) has only a few counts. Its target is unknown. The entry originates in a study of identical twins. Study conclusions and caveats: Compared with unrelated sharing, twin-shared out-of-frame alpha sequences had more low-probability sequences. Abundant beta clonotypes from cord blood had fewer insertions, unlike memory repertoires, which showed none. Part of the zero-insertion signal could reflect confounding by invariant MAIT and iNKT cells.

V dropped 6 bases and J dropped 4; count of bases not matched to a gene: 7. The CDR3 loop spans 14 amino acids. Germline values: CDR1 DFQATT, CDR2 SNEGSKA (reference sequence). TCRdb re-derived calls from the 5' RACE reads in MiXCR, one entry per CDR3 protein. This table has 1.5 million to 2 million distinct CDR3 sequences, more than 30% appearing once. The TCR was taken from a newborn girl in good health. Material: cord blood. This chain uses TRBV20-1 with TRBJ1-5; TRBD1 matches at 9 bases. CDR3 region: CSAASTGGNQPQHF. CDR3 nucleotides: TGCAGTGCCGCCTCGACAGGGGGGAATCAGCCCCAGCATTTT.